What follows describes a single T cell receptor beta chain. Antigen specificity is unknown. The data were obtained in a study of T cell responses to AZD1222 COVID-19 vaccine. Study results and limitations: Baseline seropositivity occurred in only a handful of AZD1222 recipients. In a largely white British group with more females than males, clonal diversity was possibly underestimated.

Assay used: immunoSEQ multiplex PCR; TCRdb lists only in-frame clones, some missing. The sample lists 90,000 or so clones; around 85% were seen once. The CDR3 runs 14 residues. V shed 2 bases and J shed 5 bases, with 12 bases lying between them. The germline CDR1 and CDR2 sequences are SGHNT and YENEEA. This TCR was sampled from an adult in good health. The chain is built from TRBV11-3 and TRBJ2-5, with D possibly being TRBD2 (7 bases). Sequenced here: peripheral blood, sampled on day 0 of AZD1222 vaccination. The chain's CDR3 is CASSLPRGPETQYF. DNA of the CDR3: TGTGCCAGCAGCTTACCGCGGGGGCCGGAGACCCAGTACTTC.